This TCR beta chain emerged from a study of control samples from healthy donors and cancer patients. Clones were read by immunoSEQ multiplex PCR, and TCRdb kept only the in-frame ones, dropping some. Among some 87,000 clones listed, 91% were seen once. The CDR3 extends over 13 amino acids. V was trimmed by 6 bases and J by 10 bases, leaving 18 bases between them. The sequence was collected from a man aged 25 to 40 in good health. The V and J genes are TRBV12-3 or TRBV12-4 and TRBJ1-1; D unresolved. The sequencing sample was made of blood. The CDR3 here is CASSPNPPTRAFF. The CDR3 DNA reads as TGTGCCAGCAGCCCTAATCCCCCTACACGAGCTTTCTTT.